This note documents a single T cell receptor (beta chain) sequence. The sample comes from a study of control samples from healthy donors and cancer patients. Germline V gene sequence: CDR1 MDHEN, CDR2 SYDVKM. V lost 6 bases and J 0 bases, leaving 18 bases between the germline ends. The CDR3 sequence is 16 residues long. Libraries were prepared by immunoSEQ multiplex PCR; TCRdb keeps only in-frame clonotypes and omits some of them. The sample holds about 130,000 clones; about 92% are singletons and the top ten take 1.7%. The sequencing sample was made of PBMCs. This receptor was taken from a man aged 50 to 59 with head and neck cancer. The chain has TRBV28 and TRBJ2-7, with D tentatively TRBD2 (5 bases). The CDR3 protein is CASRSFGLGSSYEQYF. CDR3 bases: TGTGCCAGCAGATCATTCGGACTCGGAAGCTCCTACGAGCAGTACTTC.